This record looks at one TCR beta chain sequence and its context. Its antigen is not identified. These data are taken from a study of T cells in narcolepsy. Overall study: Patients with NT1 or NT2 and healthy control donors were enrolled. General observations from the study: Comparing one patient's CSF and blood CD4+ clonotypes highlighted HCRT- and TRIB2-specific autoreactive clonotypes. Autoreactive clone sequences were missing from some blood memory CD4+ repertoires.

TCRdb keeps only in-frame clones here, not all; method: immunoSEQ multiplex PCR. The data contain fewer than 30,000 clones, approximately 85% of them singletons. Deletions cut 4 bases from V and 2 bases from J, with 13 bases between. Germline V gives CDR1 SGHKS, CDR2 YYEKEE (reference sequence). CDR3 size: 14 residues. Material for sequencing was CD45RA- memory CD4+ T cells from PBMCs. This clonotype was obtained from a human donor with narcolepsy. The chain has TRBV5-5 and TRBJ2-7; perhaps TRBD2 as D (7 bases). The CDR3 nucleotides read TGTGCCAGCAGCCGCGGGGAGGGGGCCTACGAGCAGTACTTC. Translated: CASSRGEGAYEQYF.